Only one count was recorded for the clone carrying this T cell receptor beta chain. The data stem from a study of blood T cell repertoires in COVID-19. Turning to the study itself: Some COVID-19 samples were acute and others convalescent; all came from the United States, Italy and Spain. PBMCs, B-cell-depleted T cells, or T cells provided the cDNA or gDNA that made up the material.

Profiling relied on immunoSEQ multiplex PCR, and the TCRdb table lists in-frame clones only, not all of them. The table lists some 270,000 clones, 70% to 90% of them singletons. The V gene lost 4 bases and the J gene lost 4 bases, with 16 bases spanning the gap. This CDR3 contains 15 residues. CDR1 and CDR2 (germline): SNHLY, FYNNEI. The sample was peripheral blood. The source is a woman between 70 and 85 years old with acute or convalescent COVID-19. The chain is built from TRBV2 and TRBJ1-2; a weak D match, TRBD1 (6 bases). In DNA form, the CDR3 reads TGTGCCAGCAGTGCACCACAGGGCATTGGCTATGGCTACACCTTC. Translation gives CASSAPQGIGYGYTF.